The sequence of this T cell receptor beta chain was determined in a study of immune evolution from preneoplasia to lung adenocarcinoma. Study-wide background: HLA loss of heterozygosity: 5.5% to 8.5% AIS, less than 18% MIA, about 35% ADC, none AAH.

General observations from the study: Top clone frequencies peaked in normal lung, apparently declining through invasive adenocarcinoma.

After removal of 5 bases from V and 5 bases from J, the junction contained 11 bases not matched to a gene. Germline CDR1 SGHNT, CDR2 YENEEA. The CDR3 loop spans 15 amino acids. Between the mid-2010s and the late 2010s, patients underwent resection in Japan or China. Each case's diagnosis was confirmed by two pathologists on H&E. Some clones are missing from TCRdb's copy, which holds only in-frame ones; the method was immunoSEQ multiplex PCR. Here the sample spans about 15,000 clones, about 82% being singletons. On this clone itself: Its cognate antigen is unknown.

The clonotype comes from a person aged 70 to 85 with lung adenocarcinoma. The chain uses TRBV11-3 and TRBJ2-5, with 7 bases fitting TRBD1. The sequenced sample consisted of FFPE minimally invasive lung adenocarcinoma tissue. CDR3 sequence (DNA): TGTGCCAGCAGCCTCTCCCGAGGGGGCGCGGAGACCCAGTACTTC. The encoded protein is CASSLSRGGAETQYF.